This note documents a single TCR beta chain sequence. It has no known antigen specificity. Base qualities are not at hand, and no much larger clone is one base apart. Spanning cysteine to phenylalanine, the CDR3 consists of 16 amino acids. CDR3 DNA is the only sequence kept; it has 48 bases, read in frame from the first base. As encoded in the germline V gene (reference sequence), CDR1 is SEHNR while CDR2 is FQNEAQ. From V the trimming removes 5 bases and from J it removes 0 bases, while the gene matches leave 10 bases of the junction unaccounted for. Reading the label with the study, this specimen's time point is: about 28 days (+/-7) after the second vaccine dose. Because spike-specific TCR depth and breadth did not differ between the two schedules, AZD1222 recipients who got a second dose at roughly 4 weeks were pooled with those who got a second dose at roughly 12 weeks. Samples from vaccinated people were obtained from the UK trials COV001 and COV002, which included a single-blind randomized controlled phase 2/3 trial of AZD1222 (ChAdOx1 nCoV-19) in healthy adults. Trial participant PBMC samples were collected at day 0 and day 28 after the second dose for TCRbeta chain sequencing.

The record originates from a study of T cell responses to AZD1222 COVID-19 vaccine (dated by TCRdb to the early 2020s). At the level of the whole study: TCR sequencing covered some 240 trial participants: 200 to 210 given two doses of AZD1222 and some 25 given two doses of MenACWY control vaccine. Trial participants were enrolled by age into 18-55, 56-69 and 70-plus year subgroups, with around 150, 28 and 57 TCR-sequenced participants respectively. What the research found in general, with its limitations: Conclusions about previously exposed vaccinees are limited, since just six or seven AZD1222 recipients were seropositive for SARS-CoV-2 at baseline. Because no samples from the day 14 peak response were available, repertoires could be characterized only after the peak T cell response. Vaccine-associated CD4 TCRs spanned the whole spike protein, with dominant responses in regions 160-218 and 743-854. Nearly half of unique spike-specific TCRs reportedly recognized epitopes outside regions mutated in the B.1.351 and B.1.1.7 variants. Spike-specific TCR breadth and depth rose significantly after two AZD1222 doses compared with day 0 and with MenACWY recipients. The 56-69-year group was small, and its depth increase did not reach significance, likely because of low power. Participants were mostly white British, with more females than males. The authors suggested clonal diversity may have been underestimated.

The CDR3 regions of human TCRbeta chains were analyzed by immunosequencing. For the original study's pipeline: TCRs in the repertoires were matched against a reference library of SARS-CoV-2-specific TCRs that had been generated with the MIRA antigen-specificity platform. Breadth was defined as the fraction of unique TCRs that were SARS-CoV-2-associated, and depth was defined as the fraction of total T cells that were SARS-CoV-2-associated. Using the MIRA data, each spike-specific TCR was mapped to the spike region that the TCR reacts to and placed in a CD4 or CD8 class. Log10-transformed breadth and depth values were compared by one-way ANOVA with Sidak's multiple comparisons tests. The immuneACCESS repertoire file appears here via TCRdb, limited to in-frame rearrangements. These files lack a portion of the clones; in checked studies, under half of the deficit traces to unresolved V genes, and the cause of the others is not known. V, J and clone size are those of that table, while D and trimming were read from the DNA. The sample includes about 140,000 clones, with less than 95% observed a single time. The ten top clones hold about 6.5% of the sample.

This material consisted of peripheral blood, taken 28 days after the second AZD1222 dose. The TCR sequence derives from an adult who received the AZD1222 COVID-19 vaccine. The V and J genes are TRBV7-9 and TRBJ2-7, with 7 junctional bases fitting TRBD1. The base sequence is TGTGCCAGCAGCCTAACGACAGGGTCGAGCTCCTACGAGCAGTACTTC. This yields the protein CASSLTTGSSSYEQYF.